What follows are 8 T cell receptor beta chains derived from one specimen sequenced in a study of technical replicates of blood from four donors. The method was immunoSEQ multiplex PCR; TCRdb's version includes in-frame clones alone and lacks a portion of them. The sample holds about 70,000 clones, about 94% seen once. Sequences were obtained from T cells isolated from PBMCs. Source of these receptors: a human donor in good health.

CDR3 in DNA: TGTGCCAGCAGCCTAGGACTAGGGGAAAACATTCAGTACTTC. It translates to CASSLGLGENIQYF. The rearrangement links TRBV7-8 to TRBJ2-4, with 7 nucleotides matching TRBD2. The J segment lost 5 bases and the V segment lost 5 bases, leaving 6 bases of the junction unmatched. The CDR3 contains 14 residues. CDR1 SGHVS and CDR2 FQNEAQ come from the germline V gene.

This chain uses TRBV19 with TRBJ2-1; 9 nucleotides agree with TRBD2. The V segment lost 0 bases and the J segment 7 bases; nucleotides outside the gene matches: 10. The CDR3 is 17 amino acids. CDR1 and CDR2 from the germline V gene are LNHDA and SQIVND (reference sequence). CDR3 DNA sequence: TGTGCCAGTAGTATAGAAGGCGGGAGGGCCTTGGCAAATGAGCAGTTCTTC. Its protein is CASSIEGGRALANEQFF.

The genes are TRBV29-1 and TRBJ2-2; perhaps TRBD2 as D (6 bases). The germline V gene encodes CDR1 SQVTM and CDR2 ANQGSEA. V dropped 4 bases and J dropped 2 bases, with 11 bases sitting between them. The CDR3 is 14 residues long. DNA for the CDR3: TGCAGCGTTGGGAGGACTACCAACACCGGGGAGCTGTTTTTT. This codes for CSVGRTTNTGELFF.

This chain uses TRBV15 with TRBJ2-7; D is uncertain. CDR1 and CDR2 (germline): LNHNV, YYDKDF (reference sequence). Deletions cut 1 base from V and 3 bases from J, with 7 bases between. The CDR3 is 13 residues long. CDR3 bases: TGTGCCACCAGCAGAGGTTACGGCTACGAGCAGTACTTC. It encodes CATSRGYGYEQYF.

The rearrangement joins TRBV18 to TRBJ2-5, with 8 bases fitting TRBD1. CDR1 is KGHSH, CDR2 LQKENI, per germline. V lost 7 bases to trimming and J lost 5 bases; unmatched junction nucleotides: 9. This CDR3 comprises 14 residues. CDR3 nucleotides: TGTGCCAGCTTATCCGGGACAGGACGGGAGACCCAGTACTTC. The encoded protein is CASLSGTGRETQYF.

The genes are TRBV7-6 and TRBJ2-2; the match to TRBD2 covers 7 bases. Germline lookup yields CDR1 SGHVS and CDR2 FNYEAQ. CDR3 size: 14 residues. Trimming removed 7 bases from V and 0 bases from J; junction bases left unmatched: 2. For the CDR3, the DNA is TGTGCCAGCACGGGGGGAGCGAACACCGGGGAGCTGTTTTTT. It translates to CASTGGANTGELFF.

The V call is TRBV4-3, the J call TRBJ2-7; the match to TRBD1 covers 8 bases. Per the germline V gene, CDR1 is LGHNA and CDR2 is YSLEER. V was pared by 1 base and J by 2 bases, with 1 base of the junction left unmatched. The length of the CDR3 is 14 residues. CDR3 residues: CASSQGTGTYEQYF. CDR3 sequence (DNA): TGCGCCAGCAGCCAAGGGACAGGGACCTACGAGCAGTACTTC.

The table lists this clone with a count of one. The chain couples TRBV30 to TRBJ2-7; 9 nucleotides line up with TRBD2. Germline V gene lookup returns CDR1 GTSNPN and CDR2 SVGIG (reference sequence). This CDR3 is 15 amino acids long. V shed 1 base, J shed 6 bases, and the junction held 10 bases outside the gene matches. The CDR3 loop is CAWSGDSGRIFEQYF. In DNA form, the CDR3 reads TGTGCCTGGAGTGGCGATAGCGGGAGAATCTTCGAGCAGTACTTC.